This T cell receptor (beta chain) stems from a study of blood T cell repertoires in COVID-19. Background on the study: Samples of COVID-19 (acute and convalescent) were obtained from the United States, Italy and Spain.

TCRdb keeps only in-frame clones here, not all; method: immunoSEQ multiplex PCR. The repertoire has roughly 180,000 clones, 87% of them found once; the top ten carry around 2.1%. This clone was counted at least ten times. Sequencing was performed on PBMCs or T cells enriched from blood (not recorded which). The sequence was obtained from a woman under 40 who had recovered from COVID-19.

DNA for the CDR3: TGCACCCGCGAGGGACTAGCGGACATTGGGAACGAGACCCAGTACTTC. It specifies CTREGLADIGNETQYF. The chain couples TRBV1 to TRBJ2-5; the D call of TRBD2 is as the table states it, not checked on the DNA. TRBV1 has pseudogene status. CDR3 length equals 16 residues.